These 20 T cell receptor beta chains share one sample of origin, sequenced in a study of blood T cell repertoires in COVID-19 (dated by TCRdb to 2020 to 2021). The library was generated by the immunoSEQ multiplex PCR assay. TCRdb's version of the immuneACCESS table is confined to in-frame rearrangements and falls short of the full clone set. An unresolved V gene accounts for under half of the shortfall where checked; the remainder is of unknown origin. Across this sample there are over 85,000 clones, with over 65% seen only once. In total, the top ten clones hold roughly 4.1% of the sample. The specimen sequenced was peripheral blood. These receptors were collected from a human donor in a cohort sampled during active COVID-19.

This chain joins TRBV14 and TRBJ2-3; 11 positions agree with TRBD2. This CDR3 spans 16 amino acids. The V gene's germline CDR1 is SGHDN and CDR2 FVKESK. J lost 5 bases, V lost 2 bases, and 6 bases had no gene match. Here the CDR3 reads CASSQRTSGGVDTQYF. Here the CDR3 DNA reads TGTGCCAGCAGCCAACGAACTAGCGGGGGTGTAGATACGCAGTATTTT.

This rearrangement joins TRBV6-1 to TRBJ2-5; perhaps TRBD2 as D (5 bases). Germline assignment: CDR1 MNHNS and CDR2 SASEGT. The germline V and J ends were trimmed by 0 bases and 6 bases, with 17 bases remaining between them. There are 16 residues in the CDR3. CDR3 sequence reads: CASSEAPQLGAQTQYF. The CDR3 coding sequence is TGTGCCAGCAGTGAAGCCCCCCAACTAGGAGCGCAGACCCAGTACTTC.

V usage is TRBV7-2 and J usage is TRBJ1-5; 10 nucleotides match TRBD1. Germline V gene sequence: CDR1 SGHTA, CDR2 FQGNSA. Losses at the gene ends were 1 base for V and 6 bases for J; bases not matched to a gene: 3. The CDR3 loop spans 15 amino acids. The CDR3 sequence: CASSLVGTGVQPQHF. DNA of the CDR3: TGTGCCAGCAGCTTAGTCGGGACAGGGGTTCAGCCCCAGCATTTT. Using reference TRBV7-2 and TRBJ1-5 for the parts outside the CDR3, the full variable domain is GAGVSQSPSNKVTEKGKDVELRCDPISGHTALYWYRQSLGQGLEFLIYFQGNSAPDKSGLPSDRFSAERTGGSVSTLTIQRTQQEDSAVYLCASSLVGTGVQPQHFGDGTRLSIL.

The chain couples TRBV4-2 to TRBJ2-7; D might be TRBD1 (5 bases). CDR1 is LGHNA, CDR2 YNFKEQ, per germline. The CDR3 spans 15 residues. Trimming took off 1 base at V and 1 base at J, with 11 bases between the two ends. The CDR3 sequence: CASSQGGTGSYEQYF. For the CDR3, the DNA is TGTGCCAGCAGCCAAGGGGGAACAGGTTCCTACGAGCAGTACTTC.

The table lists this clone with a few counts. The CDR3 DNA reads TGTGCCAGCAGTGAATTGAACAGCTATGGCTACACCTTC. It translates to CASSELNSYGYTF. The chain joins TRBV2 to TRBJ1-2; D not resolved. The CDR3 is 13 amino acids. V gave up 2 bases and J gave up 4 bases, with 8 bases separating them. Germline CDR1 reads SNHLY; CDR2 reads FYNNEI. Full variable domain (rest looked up from reference TRBV2 and TRBJ1-2): EPEVTQTPSHQVTQMGQEVILRCVPISNHLYFYWYRQILGQKVEFLVSFYNNEISEKSEIFDDQFSVERPDGSNFTLKIRSTKLEDSAMYFCASSELNSYGYTFGSGTRLTVV.

The chain carries TRBV7-3 and TRBJ2-7, with 7 nucleotides matching TRBD1. Germline V gene data show CDR1 as SGHTA and CDR2 as FQGTGA. With V trimmed by 4 bases and J by 2 bases, 5 bases remained unmatched. CDR3 length: 14 amino acids. The CDR3 loop reads CASSSTGPPYEQYF. CDR3 DNA sequence: TGTGCCAGCAGCTCGACAGGGCCGCCCTACGAGCAGTACTTC.

This chain joins TRBV25-1 and TRBJ1-4; 9 nucleotides agree with TRBD1. The CDR3 covers 15 residues. V shed 4 bases and J 5 bases; nucleotides not matched to a gene: 5. CDR1 MGHDK and CDR2 SYGVNS come from the germline V gene. CDR3 sequence (DNA): TGTGCCAGCAGTGCGGACAGGGGAAAAAATGAAAAACTGTTTTTT. Translated: CASSADRGKNEKLFF. Full variable domain (remainder filled in from reference TRBV25-1 and TRBJ1-4): EADIYQTPRYLVIGTGKKITLECSQTMGHDKMYWYQQDPGMELHLIHYSYGVNSTEKGDLSSESTVSRIRTEHFPLTLESARPSHTSQYLCASSADRGKNEKLFFGSGTQLSVL.

The rearrangement uses TRBV5-1 and TRBJ1-2; 11 bases match TRBD1. V shed 2 bases, J shed 8 bases, and the junction held 14 bases outside the gene matches. The CDR3 totals 17 residues. Germline loops: CDR1 SGHRS, CDR2 YFSETQ. In nucleotides, the CDR3 is TGCGCCAGCAGCTTACAGACCGGGACAGGGGGGAGAAACGGCTACACCTTC. Translation gives CASSLQTGTGGRNGYTF.

V gene TRBV4-2 combines with J gene TRBJ1-2; 8 bases agree with TRBD1. This CDR3 has 15 residues. J gave up 1 base and V 10 bases, and 11 bases lay outside the gene matches. Germline CDR1 is LGHNA and CDR2 is YNFKEQ. The CDR3 coding sequence is TGTGCCACCTCCCCTCGGGACAGGAATAACTATGGCTACACCTTC. Protein sequence: CATSPRDRNNYGYTF.

This chain uses TRBV7-8 with TRBJ2-1, with a possible D match to TRBD1 (6 bases). CDR3 length equals 18 residues. Germline assignment: CDR1 SGHVS and CDR2 FQNEAQ. V shed 5 bases and J shed 2 bases, with 22 bases lying between them. The CDR3 loop is CASSLRLAHRAPYNEQFF. As DNA, the CDR3 is TGTGCCAGCAGCCTCCGTCTGGCCCACAGGGCCCCCTACAATGAGCAGTTCTTC.

The chain recombines TRBV28 with TRBJ1-5, with a tentative D call TRBD1 (5 bases). This CDR3 comprises 15 residues. CDR1 MDHEN and CDR2 SYDVKM come from the germline V gene. Trimming shortened V by 8 bases and J by 5 bases, and 19 bases separated the two germline ends. The CDR3 sequence: CASGQRDGGHQPQHF. CDR3 nucleotides: TGTGCCAGCGGTCAGAGGGACGGAGGGCATCAGCCCCAGCATTTT.

The CDR3 DNA reads as TGCGCCAGCAGCCGGGGACAGGGTGGGACGGAGACCCAGTACTTC. This gives the protein CASSRGQGGTETQYF. The chain employs TRBV5-1 and TRBJ2-5, with TRBD1 identical over 9 bases. Germline V gene sequence: CDR1 SGHRS, CDR2 YFSETQ. This CDR3 is 15 amino acids long. V was clipped by 4 bases and J by 5 bases; unmatched bases: 9.

CDR3 bases: TGTGCCAGCAGTTCAGGCTACGAGCAGTACTTC. This gives the protein CASSSGYEQYF. The chain employs TRBV12-3 or TRBV12-4 and TRBJ2-7; D is unclear. V was clipped by 4 bases and J by 3 bases, with 4 bases between them. This CDR3 has 11 amino acids.

The chain links TRBV27 to TRBJ2-2, with 8 bases lining up with TRBD2. The ends lost 5 bases at V and 4 bases at J; junction bases unmatched: 9. CDR1 is MNHEY, CDR2 SMNVEV, per germline (reference sequence). The CDR3 covers 16 residues. CDR3 nucleotides: TGTGCCAGCAGTCCCCTTAGCGGGGACGGCACCGGGGAGCTGTTTTTT. This codes for CASSPLSGDGTGELFF.

This chain joins TRBV19 and TRBJ2-1, with 7 positions matching TRBD2. V lost 3 bases to trimming and J lost 4 bases; unmatched junction nucleotides: 3. This CDR3 contains 14 residues. CDR1 LNHDA and CDR2 SQIVND come from the germline V gene (reference sequence). CDR3 sequence reads: CASSMASGYNEQFF. The CDR3 region has the DNA TGTGCCAGTAGTATGGCTAGCGGATACAATGAGCAGTTCTTC.

This sequence joins TRBV12-5 and TRBJ2-5; 9 bases line up with TRBD1. J lost 7 bases, V lost 5 bases, and 8 bases had no gene match. The CDR3 totals 14 residues. From germline, CDR1 is LGHNT and CDR2 FRNRAP. DNA for the CDR3: TGTGCTAGTGGTGCCAACAGGGGGCGCGGGACCCAGTACTTC. Translating it yields CASGANRGRGTQYF.

V gene TRBV18 combines with J gene TRBJ1-4; TRBD1 is a possible D gene (5 bases). V was clipped by 4 bases and J by 8 bases, with 14 bases between them. This CDR3 region has 14 residues. Germline assignment: CDR1 KGHSH and CDR2 LQKENI. This CDR3 reads CASSHGASREKLFF. CDR3 in DNA: TGTGCCAGCTCACATGGGGCGAGCCGCGAAAAACTGTTTTTT.

This chain connects TRBV7-3 to TRBJ2-5, with D perhaps matching TRBD1 (6 bases). V was clipped by 1 base and J by 1 base, with 13 bases between them. The CDR3 length is 16 residues. The germline V gene has CDR1 SGHTA and CDR2 FQGTGA. CDR3 sequence: CASSLNPGAVQETQYF. The CDR3, as DNA: TGTGCCAGCAGCTTAAACCCAGGGGCCGTCCAAGAGACCCAGTACTTC. Looking up the rest from reference TRBV7-3 and TRBJ2-5 gives the full variable domain: GAGVSQTPSNKVTEKGKYVELRCDPISGHTALYWYRQSLGQGPEFLIYFQGTGAADDSGLPNDRFFAVRPEGSVSTLKIQRTERGDSAVYLCASSLNPGAVQETQYFGPGTRLLVL.

Notes on this clone: A much larger clone sits a single nucleotide away, making a read error possible. The same CDR3 is also encoded by other DNA sequences in this sample. The V call is TRBV7-3, the J call TRBJ1-6; TRBD1 matches at 8 bases. Germline values: CDR1 SGHTA, CDR2 FQGTGA. This CDR3 is built from 15 residues. This CDR3 is CASSLIQGANSPLHF. In DNA, the CDR3 is TGTGCCAGTAGCTTAATTCAGGGGGCGAATTCACCCCTCCACTTT.

The chain uses TRBV6-5 and TRBJ2-1; 9 positions agree with TRBD2. This CDR3 contains 16 residues. The germline gives CDR1 MNHEY, CDR2 SVGAGI. Trimming took 4 bases from V and 0 from J; bases not matched to a gene: 4. CDR3 loop: CASSSSGTVSYNEQFF. The CDR3 DNA follows: TGTGCCAGCAGTTCTAGCGGGACCGTCTCCTACAATGAGCAGTTCTTC.